These 5 T cell receptor beta chains originate from one sample sequenced in a study of T cell clonality in common variable immunodeficiency. Data came from immunoSEQ multiplex PCR; TCRdb stores just in-frame clones and leaves some out. Observed are about 52,000 clones, no singletons, with the top ten taking nearly 3.5%. What was sequenced was peripheral blood mononuclear cells. These receptor sequences come from a person aged 18-70 years in good health.

This clone was recorded many times. Read coverage stops 3 residues before the CDR3 terminus; the germline J gene supplies the remainder. V is TRBV18 and J is TRBJ1-3; D gene unclear. The CDR3 has 14 amino acids. CDR1 KGHSH and CDR2 LQKENI come from the germline V gene. The V end was cut by 2 bases, the J end by 3 bases, with 8 bases between. The covered CDR3 bases are TGTGCCAGCTCACCAGTCCCCATTGGAAACACC. Translated: CASSPVPIGNT. The complete CDR3 sequence is CASSPVPIGNTIYF.

This clone was observed at least ten times. The observed sequence ends 3 residues before the CDR3 terminus, with the missing tail filled in from the germline J gene. The gene calls are TRBV20-1 and TRBJ2-6; perhaps TRBD1 as D (5 bases). CDR1 is DFQATT and CDR2 is SNEGSKA in the germline V gene (reference sequence). The CDR3 is 15 residues long. V was cut by 5 bases and J by 3 bases, with 14 bases left in between. The CDR3 loop reads CSAPVQGGGANVLTF. CDR3 DNA (partial): TGCAGTGCTCCGGTCCAGGGTGGTGGGGCCAACGTC.

This clone has ten or more counts. The read gets to within 3 residues of the CDR3 end, and the germline J gene fills in the rest. The rearrangement joins TRBV19 to TRBJ1-1, with 10 bases that match TRBD1. The junction had 0 bases not matched to a gene; V was cut back by 6 bases and J by 2 bases. This CDR3 spans 13 amino acids. CDR1 LNHDA and CDR2 SQIVND come from the germline V gene (reference sequence). CDR3: CASRTGGNTEAFF. The CDR3 bases that were read are TGTGCCAGTAGGACAGGGGGCAACACTGAA. Combining the CDR3 with reference TRBV19 and TRBJ1-1 gives the whole variable domain DGGITQSPKYLFRKEGQNVTLSCEQNLNHDAMYWYRQDPGQGLRLIYYSQIVNDFQKGDIAEGYSVSREKKESFPLTVTSAQKNPTAFYLCASRTGGNTEAFFGQGTRLTVV.

This clone was picked up a small number of times. The read comes to an end 3 residues before the CDR3 does, leaving the germline J gene to fill in the end. The chain carries TRBV7-2 and TRBJ1-2, with 7 bases matching TRBD1. This CDR3 has 15 amino acids. The V gene's germline CDR1 is SGHTA and CDR2 FQGNSA. The CDR3 protein is CASSLGEGAKNIYTF. Incomplete CDR3 DNA: TGTGCCAGCAGCTTAGGAGAGGGGGCCAAAAACATC. Variable domain in full (rest from reference TRBV7-2 and TRBJ1-2): GAGVSQSPSNKVTEKGKDVELRCDPISGHTALYWYRQSLGQGLEFLIYFQGNSAPDKSGLPSDRFSAERTGGSVSTLTIQRTQQEDSAVYLCASSLGEGAKNIYTFGSGTRLTVV.

For this clone: The read terminates 3 residues ahead of where the CDR3 ends, so the germline J gene completes it. This chain joins TRBV19 and TRBJ1-5, with unresolved D. Trimming stripped 3 bases from V and 7 bases from J, with 10 bases between. The CDR3 spans 13 residues. Germline CDR1 is LNHDA and CDR2 is SQIVND (reference sequence). The CDR3 is CASSIVGKQPQHF. The CDR3 bases that were read are TGTGCCAGTAGTATTGTCGGTAAGCAGCCC. The whole variable domain, filled in from reference TRBV19 and TRBJ1-5, reads DGGITQSPKYLFRKEGQNVTLSCEQNLNHDAMYWYRQDPGQGLRLIYYSQIVNDFQKGDIAEGYSVSREKKESFPLTVTSAQKNPTAFYLCASSIVGKQPQHFGDGTRLSIL.